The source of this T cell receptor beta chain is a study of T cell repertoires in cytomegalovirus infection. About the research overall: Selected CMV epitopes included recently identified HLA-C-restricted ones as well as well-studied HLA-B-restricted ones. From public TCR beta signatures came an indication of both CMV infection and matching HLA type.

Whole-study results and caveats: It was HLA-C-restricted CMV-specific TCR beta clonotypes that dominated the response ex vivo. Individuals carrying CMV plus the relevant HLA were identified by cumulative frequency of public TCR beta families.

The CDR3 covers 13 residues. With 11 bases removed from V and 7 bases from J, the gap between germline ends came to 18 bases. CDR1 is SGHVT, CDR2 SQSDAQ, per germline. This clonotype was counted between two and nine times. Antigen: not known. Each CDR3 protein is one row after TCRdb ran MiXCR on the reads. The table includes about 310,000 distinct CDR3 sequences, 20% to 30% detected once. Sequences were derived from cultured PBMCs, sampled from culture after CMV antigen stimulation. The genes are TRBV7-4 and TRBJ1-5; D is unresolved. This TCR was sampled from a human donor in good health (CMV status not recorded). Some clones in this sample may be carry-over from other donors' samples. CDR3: CAGRLGHLQPQHF. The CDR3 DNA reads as TGTGCCGGACGTCTCGGGCATCTCCAGCCCCAGCATTTT.